This T cell receptor (beta chain) was sequenced for a study of control samples from healthy donors and cancer patients. The germline V gene encodes CDR1 KGHSH and CDR2 LQKENI. The V and J ends lost 1 base and 1 base, in that order; junction bases with no gene match: 7. This CDR3 is 18 amino acids long. Clones were sequenced by immunoSEQ multiplex PCR, and TCRdb holds only the in-frame ones, with some missing. The sample has about 140,000 clones; about 91% are singletons. This TCR was recovered from a man aged 25 to 40 in good health. Specimen: blood. The chain links TRBV18 to TRBJ1-4, with 9 bases aligning to TRBD1. The CDR3 nucleotides read TGTGCCAGCTCACCACAGCAGTTGACAGGGGGAACTAATGAAAAACTGTTTTTT. Amino acids: CASSPQQLTGGTNEKLFF.